The 17 T cell receptor beta chains in this list originate from one sample, sequenced in a study of blood T cell repertoires in COVID-19. Assay used: immunoSEQ multiplex PCR; TCRdb lists only in-frame clones, some missing. This table has about 200,000 clones, more than 70% appearing once. The material sequenced was peripheral blood. The receptor set was obtained from a man aged 18 to 29 with active or convalescent COVID-19.

The V call is TRBV19, the J call TRBJ2-1; 8 bases match TRBD2. The V segment lost 0 bases and the J segment 6 bases; nucleotides outside the gene matches: 10. This CDR3 contains 17 residues. Germline-derived CDR1 and CDR2 are LNHDA and SQIVND (reference sequence). In nucleotides, the CDR3 is TGTGCCAGTAGTATAGATAGTACAGCGGGGGCCCCCAATGAGCAGTTCTTC. It yields the protein CASSIDSTAGAPNEQFF.

V gene TRBV27 combines with J gene TRBJ1-5; D may be TRBD1 (6 bases). The CDR3 spans 16 residues. Germline V gene data show CDR1 as MNHEY and CDR2 as SMNVEV (reference sequence). Trimming cost V 5 bases and J 4 bases, with 18 bases left between them. As DNA, the CDR3 is TGTGCCAGCAGTCCAACTGGACAGAGGGCTAATCAGCCCCAGCATTTT. It codes for CASSPTGQRANQPQHF.

The J gene is TRBJ1-4, the V gene TRBV15; tentatively, D is TRBD1 (5 bases). The CDR3 has 16 residues. The germline V gene encodes CDR1 LNHNV and CDR2 YYDKDF (reference sequence). V was trimmed by 0 bases and J by 2 bases, leaving 10 bases between them. The CDR3 reads CATSRDLAGTNEKLFF. As DNA, the CDR3 is TGTGCCACCAGCAGAGATCTGGCAGGGACTAATGAAAAACTGTTTTTT.

This clone is a singleton in its sample. The chain has TRBV2 and TRBJ1-3; D remains ambiguous. This CDR3 region has 13 residues. V lost 11 bases and J 0 bases, leaving 11 bases between the germline ends. The V gene's germline CDR1 is SNHLY and CDR2 FYNNEI. CDR3 nucleotides: TGTGCCGGCGGAGAGTTCTCTGGAAACACCATATATTTT. It encodes CAGGEFSGNTIYF.

This clone has just one count. This rearrangement joins TRBV10-3 to TRBJ2-7; maybe TRBD1 (6 bases). V lost 0 bases and J lost 6, with 15 bases in between. Germline lookup yields CDR1 ENHRY and CDR2 SYGVKD. This CDR3 spans 15 amino acids. The CDR3 region has the DNA TGTGCCATCAGTGAGTCTGGGGGCGCGGCGGCCGAGCAGTACTTC. It encodes CAISESGGAAAEQYF.

The chain joins TRBV18 to TRBJ1-2; D possibly corresponds to TRBD1 (6 bases). CDR1 is KGHSH, CDR2 LQKENI, per germline. The V and J ends lost 3 bases and 4 bases respectively, with 12 bases between them. The CDR3 extends over 14 amino acids. The CDR3 is CASSPDGGLYGYTF. The CDR3 nucleotides are TGTGCCAGCTCACCCGACGGGGGGCTCTATGGCTACACCTTC.

This clone was seen once. DNA for the CDR3: TGTGCCAGCAGTGAGTTCTGGGACAGTAGATATAGCAATCAGCCCCAGCATTTT. Translated, it gives CASSEFWDSRYSNQPQHF. V and J are TRBV2 and TRBJ1-5; 7 nucleotides match TRBD1. J lost 0 bases, V lost 3 bases, and 11 bases had no gene match. This CDR3 region has 18 residues. Germline values: CDR1 SNHLY, CDR2 FYNNEI. The full variable domain, with the rest looked up from reference TRBV2 and TRBJ1-5, is EPEVTQTPSHQVTQMGQEVILRCVPISNHLYFYWYRQILGQKVEFLVSFYNNEISEKSEIFDDQFSVERPDGSNFTLKIRSTKLEDSAMYFCASSEFWDSRYSNQPQHFGDGTRLSIL.

This rearrangement joins TRBV5-1 to TRBJ2-7; 7 bases map to TRBD2. V lost 3 bases and J lost 3; bases outside the gene matches: 9. Germline assignment: CDR1 SGHRS and CDR2 YFSETQ. This CDR3 has 15 amino acids. The CDR3: CASSSGAGVFYEQYF. The CDR3 DNA follows: TGCGCCAGCAGCTCGGGTGCGGGAGTGTTCTACGAGCAGTACTTC.

This chain links TRBV12-5 with TRBJ2-1; TRBD1 is a possible D gene (6 bases). This CDR3 region has 18 residues. Germline-derived CDR1 and CDR2 are LGHNT and FRNRAP. Trimming took off 1 base at V and 0 bases at J, with 16 bases between the two ends. CDR3 sequence: CASGLGMSGHTSYNEQFF. For the CDR3, the DNA is TGTGCTAGTGGTTTGGGAATGTCGGGACATACCTCCTACAATGAGCAGTTCTTC.

The rearrangement uses TRBV2 and TRBJ2-7; 8 bases map to TRBD2. Germline V gene lookup returns CDR1 SNHLY and CDR2 FYNNEI. The CDR3 contains 13 residues. V was pared by 6 bases and J by 2 bases, with 3 bases of the junction left unmatched. CDR3 sequence (DNA): TGTGCCAGCAGCGAGGGACTAGCCTACGAGCAGTACTTC. It specifies CASSEGLAYEQYF.

This clone came up a few times. The chain recombines TRBV2 with TRBJ1-5, with 7 bases matching TRBD1. The CDR3 runs to 14 residues. Germline trimming cut 5 bases from V and 3 bases from J; bases unmatched to any gene: 4. CDR1 is SNHLY and CDR2 is FYNNEI in the germline V gene. The CDR3 DNA reads TGTGCCAGCAGTTTCAGGGGGGTCAATCAGCCCCAGCATTTT. Encoded protein: CASSFRGVNQPQHF.

The chain joins TRBV10-2 to TRBJ1-3; 9 bases are shared with TRBD1. Losses at the gene ends were 6 bases for V and 8 bases for J; bases not matched to a gene: 20. In germline, CDR1 is WSHSY, CDR2 SAAADI. The CDR3 runs to 18 residues. The CDR3 protein is CASRNTGGFQFSSDTIYF. The CDR3 DNA reads as TGCGCCAGCAGGAATACAGGGGGCTTTCAATTCAGCTCGGACACCATATATTTT.

The chain uses TRBV30 and TRBJ1-6; D possibly corresponds to TRBD1 (5 bases). Trimming took off 2 bases at V and 10 bases at J, with 12 bases between the two ends. The CDR3 is 13 residues long. Germline CDR1 GTSNPN, CDR2 SVGIG (reference sequence). The CDR3 DNA follows: TGTGCCTGGAGTCCAGGGCTAAGATCACCCCTCCACTTT. Translated: CAWSPGLRSPLHF.

The V gene is TRBV27, the J gene TRBJ2-5, with 15 positions matching TRBD2. Germline V gene lookup returns CDR1 MNHEY and CDR2 SMNVEV (reference sequence). Unmatched junction bases numbered 4, after V lost 5 bases and J lost 0 bases. The CDR3 loop spans 17 amino acids. The CDR3 DNA sequence: TGTGCCAGCAGTCGGACTAGCGGGGGGGGGTACCAAGAGACCCAGTACTTC. It is translated as CASSRTSGGGYQETQYF.

The chain has TRBV19 and TRBJ1-4; 7 nucleotides line up with TRBD1. The trim removed 5 bases at V and 1 base at J, leaving 16 bases unmatched. The CDR3 covers 19 residues. Germline V gene lookup returns CDR1 LNHDA and CDR2 SQIVND (reference sequence). CDR3 in DNA: TGTGCCAGTAGTCTCTCGTATCCCAGGGGGATCAAAACTAATGAAAAACTGTTTTTT. Translation gives CASSLSYPRGIKTNEKLFF.

The chain has TRBV10-1 and TRBJ2-5; the D gene is possibly TRBD2 (6 bases). Per germline, CDR1 WNHNN and CDR2 SYGVQD (reference sequence). The CDR3 is 15 residues long. V dropped 0 bases and J dropped 5 bases, with 13 bases sitting between them. CDR3 DNA sequence: TGCGCCAGCAGTGAGTCCTTACTAGCTGGGGAGACCCAGTACTTC. Its translation is CASSESLLAGETQYF.

V usage is TRBV4-3 and J usage is TRBJ1-1; D is perhaps TRBD1 (5 bases). This CDR3 region has 14 residues. The V end lost 0 bases, the J end lost 5 bases, and 10 bases lay between the germline ends. The germline V gene encodes CDR1 LGHNA and CDR2 YSLEER. The CDR3 bases are TGCGCCAGCAGCCAAGATTTAGGGGAAACTGAAGCTTTCTTT. Encoded protein: CASSQDLGETEAFF.